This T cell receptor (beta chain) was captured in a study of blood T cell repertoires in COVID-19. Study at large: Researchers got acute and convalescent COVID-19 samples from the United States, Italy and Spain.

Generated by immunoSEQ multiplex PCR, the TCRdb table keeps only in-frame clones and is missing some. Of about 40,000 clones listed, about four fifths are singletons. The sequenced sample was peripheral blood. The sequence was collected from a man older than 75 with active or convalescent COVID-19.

The CDR3 coding sequence is TGTGCCAGTAGTTACAGGACAGCCTACGAGCAGTACTTC. Encoded protein: CASSYRTAYEQYF. The V gene is TRBV19, the J gene TRBJ2-7, with D possibly being TRBD1 (6 bases). CDR3 length: 13 residues. V was pared by 5 bases and J by 2 bases, with 10 bases between. Germline CDR1 LNHDA, CDR2 SQIVND (reference sequence).